A selection of T cell receptor beta chains follows, all from one sample in a study of OX40 agonist ivuxolimab in advanced cancers. Clones were sequenced by immunoSEQ multiplex PCR, and TCRdb holds only the in-frame ones, with some missing. This sample has 150,000 to 190,000 clones, with roughly 92% found just once. This sample comprised CD4+ or CD8+ T cells sorted from blood, obtained in a trial of the OX40 agonist ivuxolimab. These receptors all come from an adult with an advanced solid tumor such as melanoma, head and neck, liver or kidney cancer. Both conserved end residues are part of each CDR3. D genes are given only for firm matches. Size tells how often a clone was seen (once, few, many) or the class of an expanded clone, and some rows leave it out.

-	TRBV5-1	TRBJ2-3	-	TGCGCCAGCAGCTTGGGCCCAGGTGAAGATACGCAGTATTTT	CASSLGPGEDTQYF
TRBD2	TRBV19	TRBJ2-3	-	TGTGCCAGTAGTATGAGTAGCGGCGGGAGGGCAGATACGCAGTATTTT	CASSMSSGGRADTQYF
TRBD1	TRBV10-3	TRBJ1-5	few	TGTGCCATCAGGAGGGGAGGGGGCAGCAATCAGCCCCAGCATTTT	CAIRRGGGSNQPQHF
TRBD2	TRBV7-2	TRBJ2-2	-	TGTGCCAGCAGCCCACCCGGCGGGAGGGTCACCGGGGAGCTGTTTTTT	CASSPPGGRVTGELFF
TRBD1	TRBV29-1	TRBJ1-1	-	TGCAGCGGAGACAGGGGGGTTGTGGAAGCTTTCTTT	CSGDRGVVEAFF
-	TRBV5-1	TRBJ2-1	-	TGCGCCACCGGAACGGGGAACTCCTACAATGAGCAGTTCTTC	CATGTGNSYNEQFF
TRBD1	TRBV7-2	TRBJ1-2	-	TGTGCCAGCAGCTTTACCATGGCCGGGACAGGGGTAGGTGGCTACACCTTC	CASSFTMAGTGVGGYTF
TRBD1	TRBV2	TRBJ2-2	-	TGTGCCAGCAGGTCGGACAGGGGTCGGACCGGGGAGCTGTTTTTT	CASRSDRGRTGELFF
TRBD2	TRBV5-1	TRBJ2-3	-	TGCGCCAGCAGCTTTTCGGGAGGGGCAGATACGCAGTATTTT	CASSFSGGADTQYF
-	TRBV21-1	TRBJ2-7	-	TGTGCCGCCTGCGAGCAGTACTTC	CAACEQYF
-	TRBV12-5	TRBJ2-7	-	TGTGCTAGTGGTTTGGTAGAGTACGAGCAGTACTTC	CASGLVEYEQYF
TRBD1	TRBV10-3	TRBJ1-4	-	TGTGCCATTTCGGACAGGGGCAGTAGTGAAAAACTGTTTTTT	CAISDRGSSEKLFF
-	TRBV30	TRBJ2-7	-	TGTGCCTGGAGTCCACTCATTTCATCCTACGAGCAGTACTTC	CAWSPLISSYEQYF
-	TRBV7-2	TRBJ2-7	-	TGTGCCAGCAGCTTAGCGGGGGCCTGGGAGCAGTACTTC	CASSLAGAWEQYF
TRBD2	TRBV2	TRBJ2-7	-	TGTGCCAGCAGCGATTCTAGCGGGAGACGGTACGAGCAGTACTTC	CASSDSSGRRYEQYF